This TCR beta chain was sequenced during a study of CD8 T cells in Susac syndrome. J gave up 1 base and V 3 bases, and 9 bases lay outside the gene matches. Germline lookup yields CDR1 SGDLS and CDR2 YYNGEE. This CDR3 is 16 amino acids long. An amount of RNA that ranged from roughly 0.5 to 1 ug was reverse transcribed with random hexamers. An immunoSEQ multiplex PCR amplified TCR beta CDR3 over 54 Vbeta and 13 Jbeta. TCRdb independently ran MiXCR on the immunoSEQ multiplex PCR reads; one entry per CDR3 protein. Of some 260,000 distinct CDR3 sequences in the sample, 70% to 90% were seen once. As to this clonotype: The antigen remains unidentified.

Overall study findings and caveats: The study's TCR sequencing and HLA analysis drew on a certain number of individuals. That number was acknowledged as relatively small.

Treatment-naive patients with stable or active relapsing-remitting disease served as multiple sclerosis controls. TEMRA cells were FACS-enriched, unlike CD8+ and CD4+ T cells, which were negatively isolated. Sequencing was done on a sample of CD8+ T cells from PBMCs. This TCR came from a human donor with multiple sclerosis. The chain couples TRBV9 to TRBJ1-1; 7 bases are shared with TRBD1. The CDR3 region is CASSDYPAGGNTEAFF. The CDR3 bases are TGTGCCAGCAGCGACTACCCGGCAGGGGGGAACACTGAAGCTTTCTTT.